A single sample gave rise to the 13 T cell receptor beta chains below, sequenced in a study of CD8 T cells in ankylosing spondylitis. Whole-study results and caveats: A TCR beta motif of eight highly homologous variants appeared characteristic of ankylosing spondylitis blood.

One entry per CDR3 protein, called by TCRdb with MiXCR from the 5' RACE reads. Here the sample spans 470,000 or so distinct CDR3 sequences, roughly 26% being singletons. Antigens for these TCRs are unknown. Sequencing used blood, either unsorted or a sorted T cell fraction (not recorded which). These receptors all stem from a male donor with ankylosing spondylitis.

The J gene is TRBJ1-1, the V gene TRBV28; D may be TRBD1 (5 bases). Germline CDR1 MDHEN, CDR2 SYDVKM. The CDR3 covers 13 residues. V was trimmed by 6 bases and J by 3 bases, leaving 11 bases between them. CDR3: CASSKTAYTEAFF. CDR3 DNA sequence: TGTGCCAGCAGCAAGACAGCGTACACTGAAGCTTTCTTT.

To note about this clonotype: Its ends do not fully match the called genes, so a read error is possible. J is TRBJ2-3 and V is TRBV2; D is undetermined. Germline V gene sequence: CDR1 SNHLY, CDR2 FYNNEI. The CDR3 runs to 13 residues. The CDR3 spells CASSEEGTDTQYF. The CDR3 region has the DNA TGTGCCAGCAGCGAAGAGGGCACAGATACGCAGTATTTT. Using reference TRBV2 and TRBJ2-3 for the parts outside the CDR3, the full variable domain is EPEVTQTPSHQVTQMGQEVILRCVPISNHLYFYWYRQILGQKVEFLVSFYNNEISEKSEIFDDQFSVERPDGSNFTLKIRSTKLEDSAMYFCASSEEGTDTQYFGPGTRLTVL.

V is TRBV29-1 and J is TRBJ1-1; no firm D call. The CDR3 runs 14 residues. Trimming took off 4 bases at V and 6 bases at J, with 18 bases between the two ends. Germline V gene sequence: CDR1 SQVTM, CDR2 ANQGSEA. The CDR3, as DNA: TGCAGCGTTGCTATCTTCTTGTTGGGTTCTGAAGCTTTCTTT. This encodes CSVAIFLLGSEAFF.

The rearrangement uses TRBV2 and TRBJ2-7; D remains unclear. The length of the CDR3 is 13 residues. Deletions cut 11 bases from V and 0 bases from J, with 14 bases between. In germline, CDR1 is SNHLY, CDR2 FYNNEI. CDR3 region: CAGALGGSYEQYF. In nucleotides, the CDR3 is TGTGCCGGCGCCTTGGGTGGCTCCTACGAGCAGTACTTC.

This clonotype was detected a few times. The chain couples TRBV29-1 to TRBJ2-1, with 7 bases lining up with TRBD2. The junction had 8 bases not matched to a gene; V was cut back by 4 bases and J by 8 bases. The CDR3 contains 13 residues. Germline CDR1 SQVTM, CDR2 ANQGSEA. The CDR3, as DNA: TGCAGCGTTGTTCCTAGCGGAGGGGATGAGCAGTTCTTC. Its protein product is CSVVPSGGDEQFF.

J is TRBJ2-7 and V is TRBV24-1, with unresolved D. V was trimmed by 4 bases and J by 1 base, leaving 7 bases between them. CDR1 and CDR2 from the germline V gene are KGHDR and SFDVKD. CDR3 length: 13 amino acids. CDR3 nucleotides: TGTGCCACCAGTGACCCAGGATCCTACGAGCAGTACTTC. The encoded protein is CATSDPGSYEQYF.

The chain links TRBV9 to TRBJ2-1; 7 bases line up with TRBD2. Trimming took 4 bases from V and 8 from J; bases not matched to a gene: 15. There are 16 residues in the CDR3. CDR1 is SGDLS and CDR2 is YYNGEE in the germline V gene. The CDR3 protein is CASSFRRLAQADEQFF. The CDR3 DNA reads as TGTGCCAGCAGCTTCCGCCGACTAGCTCAAGCCGATGAGCAGTTCTTC.

The chain employs TRBV5-1 and TRBJ2-5; D is unclear. The CDR3 consists of 14 residues. Per the germline V gene, CDR1 is SGHRS and CDR2 is YFSETQ. The V end was cut by 4 bases, the J end by 4 bases, with 14 bases between. In DNA form, the CDR3 reads TGCGCCAGCAGCCCCCTTAACGCTGCAGAGACCCAGTACTTC. Its protein is CASSPLNAAETQYF.

This clonotype was counted only a few times. The rearrangement joins TRBV20-1 to TRBJ2-2, with D possibly TRBD1 on 5 matching bases. Germline CDR1 is DFQATT and CDR2 is SNEGSKA (reference sequence). This CDR3 is built from 14 residues. Trimming cost V 6 bases and J 6 bases, with 17 bases left between them. The CDR3 coding sequence is TGCAGTGCCAAAGGAGCAGGGTTGGCCGGGGAGCTGTTTTTT. It translates to CSAKGAGLAGELFF.

The chain is built from TRBV9 and TRBJ2-7, with TRBD2 matching over 9 bases. The CDR3 totals 15 residues. J lost 3 bases, V lost 0 bases, and 4 bases had no gene match. Per germline, CDR1 SGDLS and CDR2 YYNGEE. The CDR3 sequence: CASSVGLAGDYEQYF. DNA of the CDR3: TGTGCCAGCAGCGTAGGATTAGCGGGAGACTACGAGCAGTACTTC.

This clonotype has only a few counts. V is TRBV5-5 and J is TRBJ2-5; D is unclear. Germline V CDR1 and CDR2: SGHKS, YYEKEE (reference sequence). V shed 6 bases and J shed 2 bases, with 14 bases lying between them. CDR3 length: 14 residues. The chain's CDR3 is CASTQLGLQETQYF. The CDR3 region has the DNA TGTGCCAGCACCCAGCTCGGGTTACAAGAGACCCAGTACTTC. Looking up the rest from reference TRBV5-5 and TRBJ2-5 gives the full variable domain: DAGVTQSPTHLIKTRGQQVTLRCSPISGHKSVSWYQQVLGQGPQFIFQYYEKEERGRGNFPDRFSARQFPNYSSELNVNALLLGDSALYLCASTQLGLQETQYFGPGTRLLVL.

This chain links TRBV27 with TRBJ1-2, with TRBD1 identical over 10 bases. Germline CDR1 reads MNHEY; CDR2 reads SMNVEV (reference sequence). J gave up 3 bases and V 6 bases, and 4 bases lay outside the gene matches. There are 14 residues in the CDR3. This chain's CDR3 is CASRQDRGYYGYTF. The CDR3 DNA follows: TGTGCCAGCAGGCAGGACAGGGGGTACTATGGCTACACCTTC.

The chain links TRBV7-2 to TRBJ2-5, with 12 bases lining up with TRBD2. Germline values: CDR1 SGHTA, CDR2 FQGNSA. Trimming removed 3 bases from V and 6 bases from J; junction bases left unmatched: 5. This CDR3 has 15 residues. The CDR3: CASSFGLAGWQTQYF. CDR3 sequence (DNA): TGTGCCAGCAGCTTTGGACTAGCGGGATGGCAGACCCAGTACTTC.